A selection of T cell receptor beta chains follows, all from one sample in a study of blood T cell repertoires in COVID-19. The protocol was immunoSEQ multiplex PCR, while the TCRdb copy is restricted to in-frame clones and leaves out a portion. The sample records nearly 350,000 clones, about 88% being singletons. Sequencing used PBMCs or T cells enriched from blood (not recorded which). These receptors all stem from a woman aged 25 to 39 who had recovered from COVID-19. The CDR3 runs from the conserved cysteine through the conserved F or W. The D gene is left open where the match is weak. Part of the rows lack a size; the others show once, few, many or a class for expanded clones.

TRBJ2-2 | TRBV5-1 | few | - | CASSPRTPLSGELFF | TGCGCCAGCAGCCCAAGGACACCCCTCTCCGGGGAGCTGTTTTTT
TRBJ2-5 | TRBV6-1 | - | - | CASSENPTSQETQYF | TGTGCCAGCAGTGAAAACCCGACTTCCCAAGAGACCCAGTACTTC
TRBJ1-5 | TRBV18 | - | - | CASSPSTGPNQPQHF | TGTGCCAGCTCACCAAGTACAGGGCCCAATCAGCCCCAGCATTTT
TRBJ1-6 | TRBV30 | - | - | CAWVSSYNSPLHF | TGTGCCTGGGTGAGCTCCTATAATTCACCCCTCCACTTT
TRBJ1-1 | TRBV27 | - | - | CASSLMVNTEAFF | TGTGCCAGCAGTCTAATGGTGAACACTGAAGCTTTCTTT
TRBJ1-1 | TRBV30 | - | TRBD1 | CAWRRGQQNTEAFF | TGTGCCTGGAGGAGGGGACAGCAGAACACTGAAGCTTTCTTT
TRBJ1-5 | TRBV19 | - | TRBD1 | CASSTLGQGGQPQHF | TGTGCCAGTAGTACCCTCGGACAGGGTGGTCAGCCCCAGCATTTT
TRBJ1-1 | TRBV12-3/TRBV12-4 | - | - | CASSPSFGTEAFF | TGTGCCAGCAGCCCTTCATTCGGCACTGAAGCTTTCTTT
TRBJ2-2 | TRBV9 | - | TRBD1 | CASSVAGHGTGVGLANTGELFF | TGTGCCAGCAGCGTAGCCGGCCACGGGACAGGGGTCGGGTTAGCGAACACCGGGGAGCTGTTTTTT
TRBJ1-4 | TRBV5-1 | - | TRBD1 | CASSPLLGQGMSEKLFF | TGCGCCAGCAGCCCGCTACTGGGACAGGGGATGAGTGAAAAACTGTTTTTT
TRBJ1-5 | TRBV9 | - | - | CASSVGEVQPQHF | TGTGCCAGCAGCGTAGGGGAGGTTCAGCCCCAGCATTTT
TRBJ2-5 | TRBV29-1 | few | TRBD2 | CSVAPAGGPSETQYF | TGCAGCGTTGCTCCGGCGGGGGGGCCGTCAGAGACCCAGTACTTC
TRBJ1-6 | TRBV28 | - | TRBD1 | CASSRRTGGFSSSYNSPLHF | TGTGCCAGCAGTCGAAGGACAGGGGGTTTCAGTAGCTCCTATAATTCACCCCTCCACTTT
TRBJ2-7 | TRBV12-3/TRBV12-4 | - | TRBD1 | CASSQEQGDEQYF | TGTGCCAGCAGTCAAGAACAGGGGGACGAGCAGTACTTC
TRBJ2-4 | TRBV19 | - | TRBD2 | CASSPTSGYSRNIQYF | TGTGCCAGTAGTCCGACTAGCGGGTACTCAAGGAACATTCAGTACTTC
TRBJ1-1 | TRBV28 | - | TRBD1 | CASSSGTGGRAFF | TGTGCCAGCAGTTCGGGGACAGGGGGGCGGGCTTTCTTT
TRBJ1-1 | TRBV19 | - | - | CASSMQGSTEAFF | TGTGCCAGTAGTATGCAGGGTAGCACTGAAGCTTTCTTT
TRBJ1-2 | TRBV24-1 | - | - | CATSDGLNYGYTF | TGTGCCACCAGTGATGGACTGAACTATGGCTACACCTTC
TRBJ1-5 | TRBV19 | few | TRBD1 | CASNEGTGGYQPQHF | TGTGCCAGCAATGAAGGGACAGGGGGTTATCAGCCCCAGCATTTT
TRBJ2-1 | TRBV2 | - | TRBD2 | CARNGGGGHEQFF | TGTGCCAGAAACGGTGGCGGGGGGCATGAGCAGTTCTTC
TRBJ2-3 | TRBV6-5 | once | - | CASSYWRGASTDTQYF | TGTGCCAGCAGTTACTGGCGCGGGGCAAGCACAGATACGCAGTATTTT
TRBJ2-2 | TRBV24-1 | - | - | CATSGGNRLNTGELFF | TGTGCCACCAGTGGGGGAAACAGGCTGAACACCGGGGAGCTGTTTTTT
TRBJ1-3 | TRBV7-8 | - | - | CASSLVGGVEGNTIYF | TGTGCCAGCAGCTTAGTGGGAGGGGTGGAGGGAAACACCATATATTTT
TRBJ1-2 | TRBV3-1/TRBV3-2 | - | TRBD1 | CASSRDRYGYTF | TGTGCCAGCAGCCGGGACAGGTATGGCTACACCTTC
TRBJ2-1 | TRBV6-4 | - | TRBD2 | CASSKLIGTSAYNEQFF | TGTGCCAGCAGTAAGCTTATAGGGACTAGCGCCTACAATGAGCAGTTCTTC
TRBJ1-4 | TRBV19 | - | - | CASRKRTGLGNEKLFF | TGTGCCAGTAGGAAGAGAACAGGGCTCGGTAATGAAAAACTGTTTTTT
TRBJ1-5 | TRBV2 | - | - | CASSLPSNQPQHF | TGTGCCAGCAGTCTTCCTAGCAATCAGCCCCAGCATTTT